This TCR beta chain comes out of a study of T cell changes during pregnancy in multiple sclerosis (dated by TCRdb to the late 2010s). Background on the whole study: Changes in the T cell repertoire over the course of pregnancy were examined in this study in women with multiple sclerosis.

The library was generated by the immunoSEQ multiplex PCR assay. TCRdb carries this immuneACCESS record with in-frame sequences only. Its versions omit some clonotypes, under half of them owing to an unresolved V gene in the studies checked, with the rest unexplained. Within this sample are more than 65,000 clones, with about 95% of them counted one time only. The top ten constitute more than 0.95% of the sample. The CDR3 runs 14 amino acids, cysteine and phenylalanine included. The entry retains the CDR3 DNA only, 42 bases that are in frame from base 1. From a lookup of the germline V gene, CDR1 and CDR2 are SGHTA and FQGNSA. Germline trimming amounts to 3 bases on V and 2 bases on J, with 3 as the count of junction bases outside the gene matches. Comment on this clone: The antigen this receptor binds is unknown. Base qualities are not provided; no much larger clone lies one nucleotide away.

The sequence came from a female donor with multiple sclerosis, enrolled in a pregnancy study. The sample was peripheral blood, taken in the second trimester of pregnancy. This receptor chain uses TRBV7-2 and TRBJ1-2, with TRBD1 matching 7 junction bases. The DNA sequence follows: TGTGCCAGCAGCTTTAGGGGGCGCAACTATGGCTACACCTTC. It translates to CASSFRGRNYGYTF. The entire variable domain, with the stretches around the CDR3 drawn from the reference TRBV7-2 and TRBJ1-2 proteins, is GAGVSQSPSNKVTEKGKDVELRCDPISGHTALYWYRQSLGQGLEFLIYFQGNSAPDKSGLPSDRFSAERTGGSVSTLTIQRTQQEDSAVYLCASSFRGRNYGYTFGSGTRLTVV.